This T cell receptor (beta chain) was captured by sequencing in a study of blood T cell repertoires in COVID-19. Per the study methods: Estimated nucleated cell counts came from reference gene primer amplification. Here immunoSEQ multiplex PCR was the method, and the copy in TCRdb shows in-frame clones only, minus some. V and J calls and clone size come straight from that table; D and trimming were deduced from the DNA. The sample consists of 100,000 or so clones, around 96% of them appearing once. In germline, CDR1 is SGHRS, CDR2 YFSETQ. The CDR3 length is 18 residues. V was shortened by 3 bases and J by 0 bases, with 19 bases between the two germline ends.

The rearrangement joins TRBV5-1 to TRBJ1-3, with D possibly TRBD1 on 5 matching bases. The sequenced material came from peripheral blood. This TCR was sampled from a human donor with active COVID-19. The donor label of this sample is uncertain. CDR3 sequence (DNA): TGCGCCAGCAGCTCGAAACCCCGGGGGACGGGCTCTGGAAACACCATATATTTT. Amino acids: CASSSKPRGTGSGNTIYF.